These 18 T cell receptor beta chains were all obtained from the same sample, sequenced in a study of technical replicates of blood from a handful of donors. Profiling relied on immunoSEQ multiplex PCR, and the TCRdb table lists in-frame clones only, not all of them. This table has about 12,000 clones, about 90% appearing once. Material for sequencing was PBMCs. Receptors originate from a human donor in good health.

The V gene is TRBV28, the J gene TRBJ2-3; 11 bases match TRBD2. The germline V gene has CDR1 MDHEN and CDR2 SYDVKM. This CDR3 contains 17 residues. With V trimmed by 2 bases and J by 1 base, 5 bases remained unmatched. CDR3 sequence: CASSLPSGRRGTDTQYF. CDR3 nucleotide sequence: TGTGCCAGCAGTTTACCTAGCGGGAGGAGAGGCACAGATACGCAGTATTTT.

The genes are TRBV28 and TRBJ2-1; 10 bases agree with TRBD2. V dropped 6 bases and J dropped 8; count of bases not matched to a gene: 13. The CDR3 sequence is 16 residues long. Germline lookup yields CDR1 MDHEN and CDR2 SYDVKM. The CDR3: CASSPPGLAGVHEQFF. The CDR3, as DNA: TGTGCCAGCAGCCCCCCGGGTCTAGCGGGAGTCCATGAGCAGTTCTTC. Using reference TRBV28 and TRBJ2-1 for the parts outside the CDR3, the full variable domain is DVKVTQSSRYLVKRTGEKVFLECVQDMDHENMFWYRQDPGLGLRLIYFSYDVKMKEKGDIPEGYSVSREKKERFSLILESASTNQTSMYLCASSPPGLAGVHEQFFGPGTRLTVL.

J is TRBJ2-7 and V is TRBV2; TRBD2 matches at 10 bases. The V and J ends lost 4 bases and 9 bases, in that order; junction bases with no gene match: 12. Germline CDR1 SNHLY, CDR2 FYNNEI. This CDR3 has 15 amino acids. The DNA for the CDR3 is TGTGCCAGCAGTGCGAGGGGGACTAGCGCGATATTGCAGTACTTC. Encoded protein: CASSARGTSAILQYF. Variable domain in full (rest from reference TRBV2 and TRBJ2-7): EPEVTQTPSHQVTQMGQEVILRCVPISNHLYFYWYRQILGQKVEFLVSFYNNEISEKSEIFDDQFSVERPDGSNFTLKIRSTKLEDSAMYFCASSARGTSAILQYFGPGTRLTVT.

V is TRBV28 and J is TRBJ2-5; 14 nucleotides agree with TRBD2. Losses at the gene ends were 3 bases for V and 3 bases for J; bases not matched to a gene: 6. The CDR3 consists of 17 residues. CDR1 and CDR2 (germline): MDHEN, SYDVKM. DNA for the CDR3: TGTGCCAGCAGTTTGGGACTAGCGGGAGAGGGGGAAGAGACCCAGTACTTC. This sequence encodes CASSLGLAGEGEETQYF.

This chain joins TRBV5-1 and TRBJ2-7; a possible D gene is TRBD1 (6 bases). The V gene lost 2 bases and the J gene lost 5 bases, with 14 bases spanning the gap. This CDR3 has 14 amino acids. Germline lookup yields CDR1 SGHRS and CDR2 YFSETQ. CDR3 bases: TGCGCCAGCAGCTTTGACAGGTCGTCCGACGAGCAGTACTTC. Its translation: CASSFDRSSDEQYF.

This chain joins TRBV6-4 and TRBJ2-5, with TRBD1 matching over 8 bases. This CDR3 region has 14 residues. From germline, CDR1 is MRHNA and CDR2 SNTAGT. Trimming removed 3 bases from V and 6 bases from J; junction bases left unmatched: 6. The CDR3 protein is CASSEQGDLKTQYF. The CDR3 DNA sequence: TGTGCCAGCAGTGAACAGGGGGATCTAAAGACCCAGTACTTC.

The genes are TRBV5-1 and TRBJ2-7, with D tentatively TRBD2 (7 bases). Per the germline V gene, CDR1 is SGHRS and CDR2 is YFSETQ. The CDR3 spans 16 residues. V was shortened by 5 bases and J by 5 bases, with 23 bases between the two germline ends. The DNA of the CDR3 is TGCGCCAGCAGGAAGAACCTGGGTGCGGGGGCCGACGAGCAGTACTTC. This codes for CASRKNLGAGADEQYF.

The V call is TRBV7-9, the J call TRBJ2-1; unclear D gene. V lost 2 bases, J lost 8 bases, and 4 bases lay in between. The CDR3 covers 11 residues. Germline V gives CDR1 SEHNR, CDR2 FQNEAQ (reference sequence). CDR3 region: CASSLPDEQFF. In nucleotides, the CDR3 is TGTGCCAGCAGCTTACCGGATGAGCAGTTCTTC. The whole variable domain, remainder taken from reference TRBV7-9 and TRBJ2-1, is DTGVSQNPRHKITKRGQNVTFRCDPISEHNRLYWYRQTLGQGPEFLTYFQNEAQLEKSRLLSDRFSAERPKGSFSTLEIQRTEQGDSAMYLCASSLPDEQFFGPGTRLTVL.

The chain employs TRBV6-1 and TRBJ2-7; 7 positions agree with TRBD1. The CDR3 length is 15 residues. Germline loops: CDR1 MNHNS, CDR2 SASEGT. Trimming cost V 8 bases and J 4 bases; bases outside gene matches: 14. CDR3 in DNA: TGTGCCAGCGCTGAATTCGGACAGGCGAAATACGAGCAGTACTTC. This codes for CASAEFGQAKYEQYF.

The CDR3 DNA reads as TGTGCCAGTAGTATAGGGAGCCCCGGGACAAATGAAAAACTGTTTTTT. The encoded protein is CASSIGSPGTNEKLFF. The chain uses TRBV19 and TRBJ1-4; D might be TRBD1 (6 bases). Per the germline V gene, CDR1 is LNHDA and CDR2 is SQIVND (reference sequence). The V end was cut by 1 base, the J end by 5 bases, with 14 bases between. The CDR3 sequence is 16 residues long.

The V and J genes are TRBV7-7 and TRBJ2-2, with TRBD1 as a possible D gene (6 bases). This CDR3 is built from 14 residues. Trimming pared 5 bases from V and 3 bases from J, leaving 10 bases between. Germline CDR1 and CDR2: SSHAT and FNYEAQ (reference sequence). The CDR3 region is CASSQQGDTGELFF. The CDR3 DNA follows: TGTGCCAGCAGCCAACAGGGAGACACCGGGGAGCTGTTTTTT. Complete variable domain (other parts from reference TRBV7-7 and TRBJ2-2): GAGVSQSPRYKVTKRGQDVTLRCDPISSHATLYWYQQALGQGPEFLTYFNYEAQPDKSGLPSDRFSAERPEGSISTLTIQRTEQRDSAMYRCASSQQGDTGELFFGEGSRLTVL.

The chain uses TRBV2 and TRBJ2-7; D is undetermined. The germline CDR1 and CDR2 sequences are SNHLY and FYNNEI. Trimming pared 6 bases from V and 3 bases from J, leaving 15 bases between. This CDR3 has 14 amino acids. CDR3 sequence reads: CASSSTYSGYEQYF. Here the CDR3 DNA reads TGTGCCAGCAGCTCAACCTATTCCGGCTACGAGCAGTACTTC.

The chain carries TRBV11-2 and TRBJ1-1, with unresolved D. Between the trimmed V and J ends, which lost 5 bases and 8 bases, there was a span of 15 bases. Germline values: CDR1 SGHAT, CDR2 FQNNGV. This CDR3 region has 13 residues. The CDR3 nucleotides are TGTGCCAGCAGCGTTGTGGAGGGTTTCGAAGCTTTCTTT. Translation: CASSVVEGFEAFF.

Points on this clone: The junction differs from germline at one of its ends, possibly a read error. This rearrangement joins TRBV18 to TRBJ2-1, with 9 bases matching TRBD2. The germline V gene encodes CDR1 KGHSH and CDR2 LQKENI. This CDR3 is built from 15 residues. The CDR3 reads CASSPPSGIDNEQFF. Written as DNA, the CDR3 is TGTGCCAGCTCCCCACCTAGCGGGATTGACAATGAGCAGTTCTTC. The full variable domain, rest sourced from reference TRBV18 and TRBJ2-1, is NAGVMQNPRHLVRRRGQEARLRCSPMKGHSHVYWYRQLPEEGLKFMVYLQKENIIDESGMPKERFSAEFPKEGPSILRIQQVVRGDSAAYFCASSPPSGIDNEQFFGPGTRLTVL.

V and J are TRBV9 and TRBJ1-5, with D possibly matching TRBD1 (6 bases). The V end lost 2 bases, the J end lost 5 bases, and 8 bases lay between the germline ends. Per the germline V gene, CDR1 is SGDLS and CDR2 is YYNGEE. CDR3 length: 13 amino acids. The CDR3: CASSVRGDQPQHF. The CDR3 nucleotides are TGTGCCAGCAGCGTCAGGGGAGATCAGCCCCAGCATTTT.

The chain couples TRBV1 to TRBJ1-1. TRBV1 is designated a pseudogene. This CDR3 comprises 16 residues. As DNA, the CDR3 is TGCACCAGCAGCCAAGACGTCGGGGTCCGGGACACTGAAGCTTTCTTT. Residues: CTSSQDVGVRDTEAFF.

The chain uses TRBV7-3 and TRBJ2-2; TRBD2 aligns across 9 bases. With V trimmed by 4 bases and J by 5 bases, 5 bases remained unmatched. The CDR3 is made up of 15 amino acids. In germline, CDR1 is SGHTA, CDR2 FQGTGA. CDR3 DNA: TGTGCCAGCAGCTCAAGCGCGGGGGGGACCGGGGAGCTGTTTTTT. Amino acids: CASSSSAGGTGELFF.

This rearrangement joins TRBV6-4 to TRBJ1-5; possible D gene TRBD1, 5 bases. The germline V gene encodes CDR1 MRHNA and CDR2 SNTAGT. Trimming stripped 4 bases from V and 5 bases from J, with 9 bases between. The CDR3 is made up of 13 amino acids. The CDR3 nucleotides are TGTGCCAGCAGTGCAGGGATTGATCAGCCCCAGCATTTT. It encodes CASSAGIDQPQHF.